The subject of this entry is one TCR beta chain. What it recognizes is unknown. The entry originates in a study of cytomegalovirus exposure and HLA in healthy donors. Findings of the study overall: First-cohort TCR clusters were later found to tend to co-occur in the roughly 130 validation repertoires. Usually a TCR sequence was rare, but some public TCRs were found in many donors. Confirmation in vitro established that a few CMV-associated chains were specific for CMV antigens.

The data were produced by immunoSEQ multiplex PCR, yet TCRdb's version contains in-frame clones alone and is incomplete. The data hold roughly 100,000 clones, with around 96% observed a single time. Germline V lookup: CDR1 SGHAT, CDR2 FQNNGV. CDR3 length equals 17 residues. V lost 5 bases to trimming and J lost 0 bases, with 17 bases between them. Sequencing input: PBMCs. The clonotype originates from a woman aged 18-29 years in good health and CMV-seronegative. V usage is TRBV11-2 and J usage is TRBJ2-1; TRBD1 might be the D (5 bases). The CDR3 loop reads CASSAVRGGSSYNEQFF. CDR3 in DNA: TGTGCCAGCAGCGCCGTTAGGGGCGGCAGCTCCTACAATGAGCAGTTCTTC.